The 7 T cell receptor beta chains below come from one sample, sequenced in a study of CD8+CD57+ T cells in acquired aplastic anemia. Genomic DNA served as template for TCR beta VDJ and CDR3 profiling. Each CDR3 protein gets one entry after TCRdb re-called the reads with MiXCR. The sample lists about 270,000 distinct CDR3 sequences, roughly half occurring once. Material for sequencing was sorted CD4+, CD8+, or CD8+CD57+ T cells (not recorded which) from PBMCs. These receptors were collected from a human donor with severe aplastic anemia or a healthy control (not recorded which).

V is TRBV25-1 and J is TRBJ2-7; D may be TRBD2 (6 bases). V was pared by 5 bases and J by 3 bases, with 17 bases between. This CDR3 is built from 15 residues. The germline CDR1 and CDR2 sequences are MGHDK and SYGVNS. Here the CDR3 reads CASSPLGGIGYEQYF. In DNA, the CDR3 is TGTGCCAGCAGTCCCCTCGGGGGAATCGGCTACGAGCAGTACTTC.

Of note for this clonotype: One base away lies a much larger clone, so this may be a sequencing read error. CDR3 DNA: TGTGCCACCCCAGAGAGCAATCAGCCCCAGCATTTT. Translating gives CATPESNQPQHF. The rearrangement uses TRBV6-1 and TRBJ1-5; D gene ambiguous. This CDR3 is 12 amino acids long. Trimming removed 10 bases at V and 1 base at J, with 8 bases between. Germline CDR1 is MNHNS and CDR2 is SASEGT.

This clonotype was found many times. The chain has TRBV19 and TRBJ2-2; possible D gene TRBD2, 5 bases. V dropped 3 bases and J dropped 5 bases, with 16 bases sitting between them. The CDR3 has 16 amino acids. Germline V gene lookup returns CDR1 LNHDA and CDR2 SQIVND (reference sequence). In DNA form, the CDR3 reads TGTGCCAGTAGTATTTCCGGAGGACTCCCAACCGGGGAGCTGTTTTTT. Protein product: CASSISGGLPTGELFF.

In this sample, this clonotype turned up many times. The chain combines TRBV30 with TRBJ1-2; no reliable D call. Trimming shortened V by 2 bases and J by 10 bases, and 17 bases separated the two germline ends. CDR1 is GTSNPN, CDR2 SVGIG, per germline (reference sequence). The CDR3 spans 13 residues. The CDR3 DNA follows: TGTGCCTGGAGTAGTGAGAGGCATCGGGACTACACCTTC. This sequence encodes CAWSSERHRDYTF.

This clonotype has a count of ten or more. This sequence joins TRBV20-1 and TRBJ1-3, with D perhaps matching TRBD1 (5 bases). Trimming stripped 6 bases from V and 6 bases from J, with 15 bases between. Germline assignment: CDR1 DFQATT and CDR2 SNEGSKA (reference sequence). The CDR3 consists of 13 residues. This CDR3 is CSALAGGENTIYF. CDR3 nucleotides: TGCAGTGCCCTGGCGGGGGGGGAAAACACCATATATTTT.

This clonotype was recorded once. The CDR3 DNA reads TGTGCCAGCAGTTACACCGGACTAGCGCGGGAGCAGTACTTC. As protein: CASSYTGLAREQYF. V gene TRBV6-5 combines with J gene TRBJ2-7; 9 bases match TRBD2. Germline values: CDR1 MNHEY, CDR2 SVGAGI. V gave up 2 bases and J gave up 7 bases; unmatched junction bases: 6. The CDR3 is 14 amino acids.

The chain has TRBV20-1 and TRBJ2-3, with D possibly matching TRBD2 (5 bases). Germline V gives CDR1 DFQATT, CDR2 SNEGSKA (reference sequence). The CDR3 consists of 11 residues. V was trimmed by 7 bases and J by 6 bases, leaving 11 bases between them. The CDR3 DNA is TGCAGTGTCGAGGGAGAGGATACGCAGTATTTT. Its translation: CSVEGEDTQYF.